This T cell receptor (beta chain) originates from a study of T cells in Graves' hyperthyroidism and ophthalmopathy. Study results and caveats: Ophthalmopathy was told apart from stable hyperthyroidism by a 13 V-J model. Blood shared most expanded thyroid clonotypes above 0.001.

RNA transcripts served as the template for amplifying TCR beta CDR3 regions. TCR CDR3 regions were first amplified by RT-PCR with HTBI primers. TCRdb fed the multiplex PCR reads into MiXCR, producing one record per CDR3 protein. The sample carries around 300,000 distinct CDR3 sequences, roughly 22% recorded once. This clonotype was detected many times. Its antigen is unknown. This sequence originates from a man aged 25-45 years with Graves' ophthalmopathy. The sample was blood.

The CDR3 loop reads CAWSVMSGSYNEQFF. In DNA, the CDR3 is TGTGCCTGGAGTGTTATGAGCGGGAGCTACAATGAGCAGTTCTTC. The V call is TRBV30, the J call TRBJ2-1; TRBD2 agrees at 8 bases. The CDR3 is 15 amino acids. V gave up 0 bases and J gave up 3 bases; unmatched junction bases: 4. CDR1 and CDR2 from the germline V gene are GTSNPN and SVGIG (reference sequence).